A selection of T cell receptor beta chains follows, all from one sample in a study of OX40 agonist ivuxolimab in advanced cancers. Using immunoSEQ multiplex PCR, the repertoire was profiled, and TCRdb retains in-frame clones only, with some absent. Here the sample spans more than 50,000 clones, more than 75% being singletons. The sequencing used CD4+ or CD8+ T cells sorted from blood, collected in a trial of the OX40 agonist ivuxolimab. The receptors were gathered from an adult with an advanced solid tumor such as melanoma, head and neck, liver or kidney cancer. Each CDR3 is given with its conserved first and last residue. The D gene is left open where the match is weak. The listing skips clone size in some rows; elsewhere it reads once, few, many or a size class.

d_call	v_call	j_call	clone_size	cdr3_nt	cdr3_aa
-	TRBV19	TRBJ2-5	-	TGTGCCAGGGGGAGTGGTGACCTGACAGAAAATAGCCAAGAGACCCAGTACTTC	CARGSGDLTENSQETQYF
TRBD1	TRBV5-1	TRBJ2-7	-	TGCGCCAGCAGCTCGGGACGGGACAGCTCCTACGAGCAGTACTTC	CASSSGRDSSYEQYF
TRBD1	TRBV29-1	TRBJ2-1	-	TGCAGCGTTGAAACTTCGGGACAGACTTTTTACAATGAGCAGTTCTTC	CSVETSGQTFYNEQFF
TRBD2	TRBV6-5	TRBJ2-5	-	TGTGCCAGCAGTTACTCGGGTAGCGGGGGGGCCGAGACCCAGTACTTC	CASSYSGSGGAETQYF
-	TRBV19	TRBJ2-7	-	TGTGCCAGTAGCGGGGAAGACGGTTCCTACGAGCAGTACTTC	CASSGEDGSYEQYF
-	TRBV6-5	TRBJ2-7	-	TGTGCCAGCACCTTTCTACAGGGCTACGAGCAGTACTTC	CASTFLQGYEQYF
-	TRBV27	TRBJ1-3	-	TGTGCCAGCAGTTTAGGTGTAAGCTCTGGAAACACCATATATTTT	CASSLGVSSGNTIYF
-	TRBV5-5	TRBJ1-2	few	TGTGCCAGCAGCTTGGAAGTCGATAACCCGATGGTCTATGGCTACACCTTC	CASSLEVDNPMVYGYTF
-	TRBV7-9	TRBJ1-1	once	TGTGCCAGCCATCCCGCGGGGTCTGAAGCTTTCTTT	CASHPAGSEAFF
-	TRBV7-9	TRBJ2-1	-	TGTGCCAGCAGCCAGACAGAGTACAATGACAATGAGCAGTTCTTC	CASSQTEYNDNEQFF
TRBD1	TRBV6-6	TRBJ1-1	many	TGTGCCAGCAGTTACCCAAGACAGGGACAGTTGGAGGCTTTCTTT	CASSYPRQGQLEAFF
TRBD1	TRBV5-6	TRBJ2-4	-	TGTGCCAGCACCCGGGACAGAGTACCGAACATTCAGTACTTC	CASTRDRVPNIQYF
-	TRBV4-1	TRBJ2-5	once	TGCGCCAGCAGCCACGGAGGGTCGGAGACCCAGTACTTC	CASSHGGSETQYF